Listed here are 27 T cell receptor beta chains from one sample, sequenced in a study of T cell changes during pregnancy in multiple sclerosis. Produced via immunoSEQ multiplex PCR; TCRdb's table is partial and in-frame only. Seen here are 65,000 to 80,000 clones, 90% to 95% observed once, and the top ten hold under 3%. The sample here was peripheral blood, taken in the second trimester of pregnancy. The receptors derive from a female donor with multiple sclerosis, enrolled in a pregnancy study.

This rearrangement joins TRBV13 to TRBJ1-1, with 7 bases matching TRBD1. V was pared by 5 bases and J by 6 bases, with 15 bases of the junction left unmatched. This CDR3 is 16 amino acids long. Germline V gene sequence: CDR1 PRHDT, CDR2 FYEKMQ (reference sequence). Written as DNA, the CDR3 is TGTGCCAGCAGCCCAAAGACAGGGACCCCAGGGGCTGAAGCTTTCTTT. It is translated as CASSPKTGTPGAEAFF.

The V gene is TRBV18, the J gene TRBJ2-1; 11 nucleotides agree with TRBD2. Germline V gene lookup returns CDR1 KGHSH and CDR2 LQKENI. Germline trimming cut 0 bases from V and 0 bases from J; bases unmatched to any gene: 7. This CDR3 contains 19 residues. The CDR3 DNA reads TGTGCCAGCTCACCACCGTCCGTAGCGGGGGGGTCCTCCTACAATGAGCAGTTCTTC. It translates to CASSPPSVAGGSSYNEQFF.

The rearrangement joins TRBV5-8 to TRBJ1-3; D unclear. Trimming stripped 5 bases from V and 4 bases from J, with 7 bases between. The germline gives CDR1 SGHTS, CDR2 YDEGEE. The CDR3 has 12 residues. The CDR3 nucleotides are TGTGCCAGCAGTTCGGTGGGAAACACCATATATTTT. Protein sequence: CASSSVGNTIYF.

The genes are TRBV15 and TRBJ1-2; the D gene is possibly TRBD1 (6 bases). This CDR3 region has 15 residues. The V gene lost 3 bases and the J gene lost 1 base, with 12 bases spanning the gap. The V gene's germline CDR1 is LNHNV and CDR2 YYDKDF (reference sequence). CDR3 DNA sequence: TGTGCCACCAGCAGGAGAGGGACAATTAACTATGGCTACACCTTC. It encodes CATSRRGTINYGYTF.

The chain employs TRBV4-1 and TRBJ1-5, with TRBD1 matching 7 bases. Germline V CDR1 and CDR2: MGHRA, YSYEKL. V was clipped by 0 bases and J by 6 bases; unmatched bases: 5. The CDR3 extends over 15 amino acids. CDR3 region: CASSQDLTGLQPQHF. The DNA of the CDR3 is TGCGCCAGCAGCCAAGATTTGACAGGGCTTCAGCCCCAGCATTTT.

V and J are TRBV7-3 and TRBJ2-3; 14 positions match TRBD2. With V trimmed by 5 bases and J by 7 bases, 11 bases remained unmatched. Germline CDR1 SGHTA, CDR2 FQGTGA. The CDR3 has 17 amino acids. DNA for the CDR3: TGTGCCAGCAGCGTGACTAGCGGGGGGGCTCTCGCGAATACGCAGTATTTT. As protein: CASSVTSGGALANTQYF.

The chain uses TRBV9 and TRBJ2-2; the match to TRBD1 covers 7 bases. V shed 1 base, J shed 7 bases, and the junction held 19 bases outside the gene matches. The length of the CDR3 is 19 residues. Germline V gives CDR1 SGDLS, CDR2 YYNGEE. The CDR3 sequence is CASSVYPPHRGENGGELFF. CDR3 bases: TGTGCCAGCAGCGTATACCCACCCCACAGGGGTGAGAATGGCGGGGAGCTGTTTTTT.

CDR3 protein: CASSWTGMAVGIYF. CDR3 in DNA: TGCGCCAGCAGCTGGACAGGGATGGCCGTCGGGATATATTTT. J is TRBJ1-3 and V is TRBV5-1; 8 bases fit TRBD1. The germline gives CDR1 SGHRS, CDR2 YFSETQ. The length of the CDR3 is 14 residues. Unmatched junction bases numbered 12, after V lost 3 bases and J lost 13 bases. The entire variable domain, with the rest obtained from reference TRBV5-1 and TRBJ1-3, is as follows: KAGVTQTPRYLIKTRGQQVTLSCSPISGHRSVSWYQQTPGQGLQFLFEYFSETQRNKGNFPGRFSGRQFSNSRSEMNVSTLELGDSALYLCASSWTGMAVGIYFGEGSWLTVV.

The genes are TRBV19 and TRBJ2-7; D is perhaps TRBD2 (5 bases). From germline, CDR1 is LNHDA and CDR2 SQIVND (reference sequence). The length of the CDR3 is 14 residues. V lost 3 bases, J lost 0 bases, and 9 bases lay in between. The CDR3 DNA sequence: TGTGCCAGTAGTATGGTAGGGAGCTCCTACGAGCAGTACTTC. Amino acids: CASSMVGSSYEQYF.

This chain links TRBV7-3 with TRBJ2-7; D is ambiguous. V was cut by 2 bases and J by 3 bases, with 14 bases left in between. Germline CDR1 and CDR2: SGHTA and FQGTGA. The CDR3 has 15 amino acids. CDR3 protein: CASSLLPAVHYEQYF. The CDR3 nucleotides are TGTGCCAGCAGCTTACTGCCTGCCGTACACTACGAGCAGTACTTC.

This clone was seen once. The V gene is TRBV28, the J gene TRBJ1-1; the D gene is possibly TRBD1 (6 bases). Germline V gene sequence: CDR1 MDHEN, CDR2 SYDVKM. The CDR3 runs to 14 residues. V was trimmed by 7 bases and J by 2 bases, leaving 14 bases between them. In DNA, the CDR3 is TGTGCCAGCAAGGGGGGGGCGGGTAACACTGAAGCTTTCTTT. Translated, it gives CASKGGAGNTEAFF.

This clone showed up just once. V and J are TRBV5-1 and TRBJ1-1; D is possibly TRBD1 (6 bases). Germline CDR1 reads SGHRS; CDR2 reads YFSETQ. The CDR3 covers 16 residues. Trimming took off 0 bases at V and 1 base at J, with 13 bases between the two ends. The CDR3: CASSLAKGTKNTEAFF. CDR3 sequence (DNA): TGCGCCAGCAGCTTGGCCAAAGGGACAAAGAACACTGAAGCTTTCTTT.

This rearrangement joins TRBV6-1 to TRBJ1-2; 9 nucleotides align to TRBD1. Trimming removed 7 bases from V and 3 bases from J; junction bases left unmatched: 9. Germline V gives CDR1 MNHNS, CDR2 SASEGT. There are 15 residues in the CDR3. CDR3 bases: TGTGCCAGCACCTCGGGACAGGGTTATCACTATGGCTACACCTTC. Protein product: CASTSGQGYHYGYTF.

The rearrangement links TRBV14 to TRBJ1-2; 11 positions agree with TRBD1. Germline assignment: CDR1 SGHDN and CDR2 FVKESK. Trimming took 4 bases from V and 6 from J; bases not matched to a gene: 4. The CDR3 sequence is 14 residues long. The CDR3 sequence is CASSPDRGLHGYTF. The CDR3 coding sequence is TGTGCCAGCAGCCCGGACAGGGGGCTTCATGGCTACACCTTC.

The chain employs TRBV27 and TRBJ1-6; 7 nucleotides match TRBD1. Germline CDR1 MNHEY, CDR2 SMNVEV (reference sequence). The CDR3 consists of 18 residues. V dropped 5 bases and J dropped 0; count of bases not matched to a gene: 10. In DNA, the CDR3 is TGTGCCAGCAGTCGAGGGGGCCCGGGAAGCTCCTATAATTCACCCCTCCACTTT. As protein: CASSRGGPGSSYNSPLHF.

The chain recombines TRBV10-1 with TRBJ2-2; D is unresolved. Trimming stripped 5 bases from V and 1 base from J, with 2 bases between. Germline V gene data show CDR1 as WNHNN and CDR2 as SYGVQD (reference sequence). The CDR3 loop spans 12 amino acids. The CDR3 protein is CASSQNTGELFF. Here the CDR3 DNA reads TGCGCCAGCAGTCAGAACACCGGGGAGCTGTTTTTT.

V is TRBV7-6 and J is TRBJ1-5; D gene unclear. V dropped 3 bases and J dropped 5 bases, with 8 bases sitting between them. This CDR3 spans 13 amino acids. Looked up from germline, CDR1 is SGHVS and CDR2 is FNYEAQ. CDR3 nucleotides: TGTGCCAGCAGCTTGGGCACTGATCAGCCCCAGCATTTT. Protein product: CASSLGTDQPQHF.

V and J are TRBV18 and TRBJ1-6; 10 nucleotides match TRBD1. The CDR3 covers 19 residues. Germline loops: CDR1 KGHSH, CDR2 LQKENI. The J segment lost 7 bases and the V segment lost 3 bases, leaving 15 bases of the junction unmatched. As DNA, the CDR3 is TGTGCCAGCTCACCCGTGGGACAGGGGTCCCGGAGTCTCAATTCACCCCTCCACTTT. Translating it yields CASSPVGQGSRSLNSPLHF.

The chain carries TRBV9 and TRBJ1-3; no firm D call. V lost 0 bases to trimming and J lost 3 bases, with 7 bases between them. CDR3 size: 14 residues. Germline values: CDR1 SGDLS, CDR2 YYNGEE. The CDR3 region has the DNA TGTGCCAGCAGCGTAGGAGGGTATGGAAACACCATATATTTT. Translated, it gives CASSVGGYGNTIYF.

This chain joins TRBV4-1 and TRBJ2-1; a possible D gene is TRBD1 (6 bases). V shed 2 bases and J shed 5 bases, with 13 bases lying between them. This CDR3 contains 15 residues. Germline V CDR1 and CDR2: MGHRA, YSYEKL. CDR3 coding DNA: TGCGCCAGCAGCCAATTCCAGGGGACCCACAATGAGCAGTTCTTC. It encodes CASSQFQGTHNEQFF.

The chain combines TRBV7-2 with TRBJ2-5, with 10 bases that match TRBD2. The germline CDR1 and CDR2 sequences are SGHTA and FQGNSA. This CDR3 has 16 amino acids. J gave up 5 bases and V 5 bases, and 11 bases lay outside the gene matches. CDR3 protein: CASSQRLAGAVETQYF. Here the CDR3 DNA reads TGTGCCAGCAGCCAAAGGCTAGCGGGAGCGGTGGAGACCCAGTACTTC.

V is TRBV10-3 and J is TRBJ1-1; possible D gene TRBD1, 6 bases. The V end lost 4 bases, the J end lost 0 bases, and 12 bases lay between the germline ends. Looked up from germline, CDR1 is ENHRY and CDR2 is SYGVKD. This CDR3 is built from 15 residues. The CDR3 DNA follows: TGTGCCATCAGTGTACAGGGTGGGGTGAACACTGAAGCTTTCTTT. It specifies CAISVQGGVNTEAFF.

V usage is TRBV27 and J usage is TRBJ1-5, with unresolved D. The V end lost 3 bases, the J end lost 5 bases, and 8 bases lay between the germline ends. This CDR3 comprises 13 residues. From germline, CDR1 is MNHEY and CDR2 SMNVEV (reference sequence). This chain's CDR3 is CASSLSGHQPQHF. The CDR3 DNA reads TGTGCCAGCAGTTTGTCTGGGCATCAGCCCCAGCATTTT.

The V gene is TRBV5-6, the J gene TRBJ2-5; the D gene is possibly TRBD2 (7 bases). The CDR3 runs to 15 residues. V gave up 4 bases and J gave up 4 bases, with 17 bases separating them. The germline CDR1 and CDR2 sequences are SGHDT and YYEEEE. CDR3 sequence (DNA): TGTGCCAGCAGCCGAGGACGGGGGGCGGGAGAGACCCAGTACTTC. It specifies CASSRGRGAGETQYF.

V is TRBV25-1 and J is TRBJ1-2, with 7 bases matching TRBD1. This CDR3 has 16 amino acids. Trimming at V came to 2 bases and at J to 3 bases, leaving 9 bases not matched to a gene. Germline CDR1 is MGHDK and CDR2 is SYGVNS. The CDR3 loop is CASSEGIRDRDYGYTF. The CDR3 nucleotides are TGTGCCAGCAGTGAAGGGATCCGGGACAGAGACTATGGCTACACCTTC.

The rearrangement links TRBV5-1 to TRBJ1-2; 8 bases fit TRBD1. Germline-derived CDR1 and CDR2 are SGHRS and YFSETQ. V lost 5 bases to trimming and J lost 7 bases; unmatched junction nucleotides: 13. This CDR3 region has 15 residues. The CDR3 sequence is CASRISRTGSVGYTF. The CDR3 bases are TGCGCCAGCAGGATAAGTCGGACAGGGAGTGTTGGCTACACCTTC.

The chain couples TRBV6-1 to TRBJ1-4; TRBD1 might be the D (6 bases). Germline V gene lookup returns CDR1 MNHNS and CDR2 SASEGT. Trimming cost V 4 bases and J 8 bases, with 14 bases left between them. The CDR3 spans 14 residues. This CDR3 reads CASSGWAGEEKLFF. The CDR3 DNA follows: TGTGCCAGCAGTGGGTGGGCAGGGGAAGAAAAACTGTTTTTT.